A selection of T cell receptor beta chains follows, all from one sample in a study of chemoradiotherapy in HPV16-positive cancers. Clones were sequenced by immunoSEQ multiplex PCR, and TCRdb holds only the in-frame ones, with some missing. Here the sample spans 30,000 or so clones, 89% being singletons. This material consisted of blood, taken from a patient who underwent chemoradiotherapy. The source of these receptors is a human donor with HPV-associated anogenital cancer. CDR3s include the opening cysteine and the closing phenylalanine or tryptophan. The D gene is left open where the match is weak. Size tells how often a clone was seen (once, few, many) or the class of an expanded clone, and some rows leave it out.

V: TRBV4-1
length: 17
size: .
D: .
J: TRBJ2-3
DNA: TGCGCCAGCAGCCAAGGGTCCGGCGGGACTAGCACAGATACGCAGTATTTT
CDR3: CASSQGSGGTSTDTQYF

V: TRBV7-9
length: 14
size: .
D: .
J: TRBJ2-7
DNA: TGTGCCAGCAGCTTAGGAGGGCCTGGCTACGAGCAGTACTTC
CDR3: CASSLGGPGYEQYF

V: TRBV30
length: 13
size: .
D: .
J: TRBJ1-1
DNA: TGTGCCTGGACGAAGGTTTTGAACACTGAGGCTTTCTTT
CDR3: CAWTKVLNTEAFF

V: TRBV7-9
length: 12
size: .
D: .
J: TRBJ2-3
DNA: TGTGCCAGCAGCCCAGGGAGCGATACGCAGTATTTT
CDR3: CASSPGSDTQYF

V: TRBV30
length: 16
size: once
D: .
J: TRBJ1-2
DNA: TGTGCCACCCCCGAGGGCCCTGGGGGGGGGCTAAGAGGCTACACCTTC
CDR3: CATPEGPGGGLRGYTF

V: TRBV11-3
length: 13
size: .
D: TRBD2
J: TRBJ2-7
DNA: TGTGCCAGCAGCCCGACTAGCGACTACGAGCAGTACTTC
CDR3: CASSPTSDYEQYF

V: TRBV5-1
length: 15
size: .
D: .
J: TRBJ2-2
DNA: TGCGCCAGCAGCTTGGGCAGGGGGGACACCGGGGAGCTGTTTTTT
CDR3: CASSLGRGDTGELFF

V: TRBV5-1
length: 14
size: .
D: TRBD1
J: TRBJ2-7
DNA: TGCGCCAGCAGCCCAGGGGGCCAGGGCTACGAGCAGTACTTC
CDR3: CASSPGGQGYEQYF

V: TRBV27
length: 13
size: .
D: .
J: TRBJ1-1
DNA: TGTGCCAGCATAGGACAGATGAACACTGAAGCTTTCTTT
CDR3: CASIGQMNTEAFF

V: TRBV6-5
length: 14
size: .
D: .
J: TRBJ1-2
DNA: TGTGCCAGCAGTCAGTATGGTATGAACTATGGCTACACCTTC
CDR3: CASSQYGMNYGYTF

V: TRBV9
length: 15
size: .
D: .
J: TRBJ1-3
DNA: TGTGCCAGCAGCTCTCGGTCCTGGTCGGGAAACACCATATATTTT
CDR3: CASSSRSWSGNTIYF

V: TRBV19
length: 14
size: .
D: TRBD1
J: TRBJ1-1
DNA: TGTGCCAGTACCCCGACAGGGGCGAACACTGAAGCTTTCTTT
CDR3: CASTPTGANTEAFF

V: TRBV5-4
length: 14
size: .
D: TRBD2
J: TRBJ2-3
DNA: TGTGCCAGCAGAGGCGGGAGGGCCGCAGATACGCAGTATTTT
CDR3: CASRGGRAADTQYF

V: TRBV7-9
length: 16
size: few
D: .
J: TRBJ2-7
DNA: TGTGCCAGCAGCTTAGAGTCGGGGGTTTTCCCCTACGAGCAGTACTTC
CDR3: CASSLESGVFPYEQYF

V: TRBV7-7
length: 13
size: .
D: TRBD2
J: TRBJ2-1
DNA: TGTGCCAGCAGCAGTACTAGCGGGGGTTTGCAGTTCTTC
CDR3: CASSSTSGGLQFF

V: TRBV19
length: 13
size: .
D: .
J: TRBJ2-7
DNA: TGTGCCAGTAGTAGAACGGTCTACTACGAGCAGTACTTC
CDR3: CASSRTVYYEQYF

V: TRBV19
length: 14
size: once
D: TRBD2
J: TRBJ2-7
DNA: TGTGCCAGCTCCTTAGCGGGGAGAGGAGGGGAGCAGTACTTC
CDR3: CASSLAGRGGEQYF

V: TRBV6-6
length: 15
size: .
D: .
J: TRBJ2-3
DNA: TGTGCCAGCAGTTACGGGCAGGGGTCCACAGATACGCAGTATTTT
CDR3: CASSYGQGSTDTQYF

V: TRBV5-8
length: 17
size: .
D: TRBD1
J: TRBJ2-7
DNA: TGTGCCAGCAGATCCGGACAGGGAACCCCACGCTCCTACGAGCAGTACTTC
CDR3: CASRSGQGTPRSYEQYF

V: TRBV2
length: 14
size: .
D: .
J: TRBJ1-6
DNA: TGTGCCAGCAGGGAAGGGGACGGCAATTCACCCCTCCACTTT
CDR3: CASREGDGNSPLHF

V: TRBV5-1
length: 13
size: .
D: .
J: TRBJ1-6
DNA: TGCGCCAGCAGCCCCGGAGTCAATTCACCCCTCCACTTT
CDR3: CASSPGVNSPLHF

V: TRBV2
length: 15
size: .
D: .
J: TRBJ1-5
DNA: TGTGCCAGCAGTGTACGGGTATCGGGCAATCAGCCCCAGCATTTT
CDR3: CASSVRVSGNQPQHF

V: TRBV15
length: 15
size: once
D: TRBD1
J: TRBJ1-4
DNA: TGTGCCACCAGTACAGGGGGGCGCAGTTTTGAAAAACTGTTTTTT
CDR3: CATSTGGRSFEKLFF

V: TRBV7-7
length: 13
size: .
D: .
J: TRBJ1-1
DNA: TGTGCTAGCAGCCGAAACAGGGACACTGAAGCTTTCTTT
CDR3: CASSRNRDTEAFF

V: TRBV7-9
length: 14
size: .
D: TRBD1
J: TRBJ1-1
DNA: TGTGCCAGCAGCGTTGACAGGGGGCATGGTGAAGCTTTCTTT
CDR3: CASSVDRGHGEAFF

V: TRBV18
length: 15
size: .
D: .
J: TRBJ1-6
DNA: TGTGCCAGCTCACTCTCGGACAGATTATATTCACCCCTCCACTTT
CDR3: CASSLSDRLYSPLHF

V: TRBV30
length: 12
size: .
D: .
J: TRBJ1-4
DNA: TGTGCCTGGGGGGGCGGGTTTGAAAAACTGTTTTTT
CDR3: CAWGGGFEKLFF

V: TRBV5-7
length: 15
size: once
D: .
J: TRBJ1-5
DNA: TGTGCCAGCAGCTTGACTTCGACGGGCAATCAGCCCCAGCATTTT
CDR3: CASSLTSTGNQPQHF

V: TRBV11-2
length: 15
size: .
D: .
J: TRBJ1-1
DNA: TGTGCCAGCAGCCCCACTCGGGGGGGGGACACTGAAGCTTTCTTT
CDR3: CASSPTRGGDTEAFF

V: TRBV10-1
length: 15
size: .
D: .
J: TRBJ2-5
DNA: TGCGCCAGCAGTGAGTCGGCAGGGGAACAGGAGACCCAGTACTTC
CDR3: CASSESAGEQETQYF

V: TRBV6-6
length: 13
size: .
D: TRBD1
J: TRBJ1-1
DNA: TGTGCAACGGGGACAGGGCAGAACACTGAAGCTTTCTTT
CDR3: CATGTGQNTEAFF

V: TRBV27
length: 15
size: once
D: .
J: TRBJ1-5
DNA: TGTGCCAGCAGCCCTATCCCGGGTTCGGGTCAGCCCCAGCATTTT
CDR3: CASSPIPGSGQPQHF

V: TRBV7-2
length: 19
size: .
D: TRBD1
J: TRBJ1-1
DNA: TGTGCCAGCAGCCGACCGGGAGGAGGAGACAGGGGTTTGAACACTGAAGCTTTCTTT
CDR3: CASSRPGGGDRGLNTEAFF

V: TRBV6-6
length: 16
size: .
D: .
J: TRBJ1-2
DNA: TGTGCCAGCAGCGCCCTGGGACGGATAACTAACTATGGCTACACCTTC
CDR3: CASSALGRITNYGYTF

V: TRBV7-9
length: 15
size: .
D: TRBD1
J: TRBJ1-2
DNA: TGTGCCAGCAGCTTAATGGGACAGGGCGACTATGGCTACACCTTC
CDR3: CASSLMGQGDYGYTF

V: TRBV7-6
length: 19
size: .
D: TRBD2
J: TRBJ2-6
DNA: TGTGCCAGCAGCTTACTAGCGGGGGGGCCTAGCTCTGGGGCCAACGTCCTGACTTTC
CDR3: CASSLLAGGPSSGANVLTF

V: TRBV5-6
length: 15
size: .
D: TRBD1
J: TRBJ2-1
DNA: TGTGCCAGCAGCGCCGGGACAGGCCCCTACAATGAGCAGTTCTTC
CDR3: CASSAGTGPYNEQFF

V: TRBV11-2
length: 17
size: .
D: TRBD1
J: TRBJ2-2
DNA: TGTGCCAGCAGCCGACAGGGGGGGATCGCGAACACCGGGGAGCTGTTTTTT
CDR3: CASSRQGGIANTGELFF

V: TRBV23-1
length: 15
size: .
D: .
J: TRBJ2-7
DNA: TGCGCCAGCAGGGACCCCCGGGACACCCACTACGAGCAGTACTTC
CDR3: CASRDPRDTHYEQYF

V: TRBV5-1
length: 16
size: .
D: .
J: TRBJ2-2
DNA: TGCGCCAGCAGCAGCCCAGGGAGTATATTGACCGGGGAGCTGTTTTTT
CDR3: CASSSPGSILTGELFF

V: TRBV29-1
length: 15
size: .
D: TRBD2
J: TRBJ2-2
DNA: TGCAGCGCCGGTGAAGTAGCGGGGTACACCGGGGAGCTGTTTTTT
CDR3: CSAGEVAGYTGELFF

V: TRBV5-4
length: 14
size: .
D: TRBD1
J: TRBJ1-2
DNA: TGTGCCAGCAGATATACAGGGGGCGCGGCTGGCTACACCTTC
CDR3: CASRYTGGAAGYTF

V: TRBV2
length: 13
size: .
D: .
J: TRBJ2-3
DNA: TGTGCCAGCACGGATGATCTCGCAGATACGCAGTATTTT
CDR3: CASTDDLADTQYF

V: TRBV2
length: 17
size: .
D: TRBD2
J: TRBJ2-5
DNA: TGTGCCAGCAGTGAGGAATTCGTCCTAGCGGGCCAAGAGACCCAGTACTTC
CDR3: CASSEEFVLAGQETQYF

V: TRBV27
length: 17
size: .
D: TRBD1
J: TRBJ2-1
DNA: TGTGCCAGCAGTTCCCCTCCGGGACAGGGATACTACAATGAGCAGTTCTTC
CDR3: CASSSPPGQGYYNEQFF

V: TRBV19
length: 14
size: .
D: .
J: TRBJ2-1
DNA: TGTGCCAGTAGACCATCGGGCCGAAGGAATGAGCAGTTCTTC
CDR3: CASRPSGRRNEQFF

V: TRBV6-1
length: 20
size: .
D: TRBD1
J: TRBJ1-4
DNA: TGTGCCAGCAGTGAAAGGTTGACCGGGACAGCATCCGCCCCTAATGAAAAACTGTTTTTT
CDR3: CASSERLTGTASAPNEKLFF

V: TRBV5-1
length: 16
size: .
D: .
J: TRBJ1-2
DNA: TGCGCCAGCAGCTTGGTAGGGGGAGAGGGTAACTATGGCTACACCTTC
CDR3: CASSLVGGEGNYGYTF

V: TRBV5-6
length: 12
size: .
D: .
J: TRBJ2-1
DNA: TGTGCCAGCAGCTACCGGGACTATGAGCAGTTCTTC
CDR3: CASSYRDYEQFF

V: TRBV10-3
length: 12
size: .
D: .
J: TRBJ1-1
DNA: TGTGCCATCAGTGAGATGGCAGGAGAAGCTTTCTTT
CDR3: CAISEMAGEAFF

V: TRBV6-1
length: 12
size: .
D: .
J: TRBJ1-1
DNA: TGTGCCAGCAGTATACAGGGACCTGAAGCTTTCTTT
CDR3: CASSIQGPEAFF